Listed below are T cell receptor beta chains from one sample, sequenced in a study of CD8 T cells in Susac syndrome. TCRdb reanalysed the immunoSEQ multiplex PCR reads using MiXCR and keeps one entry per CDR3 protein. There are about 300,000 distinct CDR3 sequences in the sample; roughly 90% occur only once, and around 0.18% lies in the top ten. The specimen sequenced was CD8+ T cells from PBMCs. The receptor set was obtained from a human donor with multiple sclerosis. Both conserved end residues are part of each CDR3. A D gene is named only where the DNA matches it firmly. Only part of the rows carry a size: once, few, many, or a class if the clone is expanded.

j_call: TRBJ1-6
cdr3_length: 15
d_call: TRBD1
clone_size: -
v_call: TRBV28
cdr3_nt: TGTGCCAGCACCGGACAGGGGGCGGTGAATTCACCCCTCCACTTT
cdr3_aa: CASTGQGAVNSPLHF

j_call: TRBJ2-2
cdr3_length: 15
d_call: -
clone_size: -
v_call: TRBV15
cdr3_nt: TGTGCCACCAGCAGAGTAAGGGGGTCGGCCGGGGAGCTGTTTTTT
cdr3_aa: CATSRVRGSAGELFF

j_call: TRBJ2-1
cdr3_length: 16
d_call: -
clone_size: -
v_call: TRBV6-5
cdr3_nt: TGTGCCAGCAGTTATCCGATGGGGTTATCCTACAATGAGCAGTTCTTC
cdr3_aa: CASSYPMGLSYNEQFF

j_call: TRBJ2-7
cdr3_length: 15
d_call: -
clone_size: -
v_call: TRBV20-1
cdr3_nt: TGCAGTGCTAGAGATAGGCTACTTAATCTCTACGAGCAGTACTTC
cdr3_aa: CSARDRLLNLYEQYF

j_call: TRBJ2-1
cdr3_length: 15
d_call: TRBD2
clone_size: -
v_call: TRBV20-1
cdr3_nt: TGCAGTGCTATTCTAGCGGGAGGCCCCTACAATGAGCAGTTCTTC
cdr3_aa: CSAILAGGPYNEQFF

j_call: TRBJ2-2
cdr3_length: 15
d_call: -
clone_size: -
v_call: TRBV9
cdr3_nt: TGTGCCAGCAGCGCGTGGGCGGGGAACACCGGGGAGCTGTTTTTT
cdr3_aa: CASSAWAGNTGELFF

j_call: TRBJ2-1
cdr3_length: 14
d_call: -
clone_size: -
v_call: TRBV13
cdr3_nt: TGTGCCACTGTGGACTCAATAACAAGCAATGAGCAGTTCTTC
cdr3_aa: CATVDSITSNEQFF

j_call: TRBJ2-7
cdr3_length: 11
d_call: -
clone_size: -
v_call: TRBV30
cdr3_nt: TGTGCCTGGGGGCAGACCTACGAGCAGTACTTC
cdr3_aa: CAWGQTYEQYF

j_call: TRBJ2-2
cdr3_length: 15
d_call: -
clone_size: -
v_call: TRBV29-1
cdr3_nt: TGCAGCGTTGAAGATCCTAACAGGAACACCGGGGAGCTGTTTTTT
cdr3_aa: CSVEDPNRNTGELFF

j_call: TRBJ2-1
cdr3_length: 14
d_call: -
clone_size: -
v_call: TRBV19
cdr3_nt: TGTGCCAGTATGGACCTGATTTCCTACAATGAGCAGTTCTTC
cdr3_aa: CASMDLISYNEQFF

j_call: TRBJ2-5
cdr3_length: 17
d_call: TRBD2
clone_size: -
v_call: TRBV20-1
cdr3_nt: TGCAGTGCCCCTAGGCCACTAGCGGCATTCCCCCAAGAGACCCAGTACTTC
cdr3_aa: CSAPRPLAAFPQETQYF

j_call: TRBJ2-7
cdr3_length: 12
d_call: -
clone_size: -
v_call: TRBV29-1
cdr3_nt: TGCAGCGTTGAAGCTGAGACCTACGAGCAGTACTTC
cdr3_aa: CSVEAETYEQYF

j_call: TRBJ1-5
cdr3_length: 13
d_call: -
clone_size: -
v_call: TRBV4-1
cdr3_nt: TGCGCCAGCAGCCAAGAGGGAGAACAGCCCCAGCATTTT
cdr3_aa: CASSQEGEQPQHF

j_call: TRBJ2-7
cdr3_length: 14
d_call: TRBD1
clone_size: -
v_call: TRBV29-1
cdr3_nt: TGCAGCGCTGGGACAGGGGGCGCGTTCTACGAGCAGTACTTC
cdr3_aa: CSAGTGGAFYEQYF

j_call: TRBJ2-5
cdr3_length: 13
d_call: -
clone_size: -
v_call: TRBV3-1
cdr3_nt: TGTGCCAGCAGCCTGGCGCACCAAGAGACCCAGTACTTC
cdr3_aa: CASSLAHQETQYF

j_call: TRBJ2-1
cdr3_length: 14
d_call: -
clone_size: -
v_call: TRBV5-6
cdr3_nt: TGTGCCAGCAGCTCCCGGGACCCCTACAATGAGCAGTTCTTC
cdr3_aa: CASSSRDPYNEQFF

j_call: TRBJ2-5
cdr3_length: 18
d_call: TRBD2
clone_size: -
v_call: TRBV5-1
cdr3_nt: TGCGCCAGCAGCTTGGCCTTCGGACTAGCGGGACTCCAAGAGACCCAGTACTTC
cdr3_aa: CASSLAFGLAGLQETQYF

j_call: TRBJ1-5
cdr3_length: 15
d_call: TRBD1
clone_size: -
v_call: TRBV24-1
cdr3_nt: TGTGCCACCAGTGATGGACAGGGGGGCGATCAGCCCCAGCATTTT
cdr3_aa: CATSDGQGGDQPQHF

j_call: TRBJ2-7
cdr3_length: 18
d_call: TRBD2
clone_size: few
v_call: TRBV30
cdr3_nt: TGTGCCTGGAGTGTATCCGGACTAGCGGGAGGGCCAAGGTACGAGCAGTATTTC
cdr3_aa: CAWSVSGLAGGPRYEQYF

j_call: TRBJ2-7
cdr3_length: 15
d_call: -
clone_size: once
v_call: TRBV9
cdr3_nt: TGTGCCAGCAGCACCCACGGGACCCTCTTCCGGGAGCAGTACTTC
cdr3_aa: CASSTHGTLFREQYF

j_call: TRBJ2-7
cdr3_length: 12
d_call: -
clone_size: -
v_call: TRBV29-1
cdr3_nt: TGCAGCGCTGCCTTATTTGGTAGGGAGCAGTACTTC
cdr3_aa: CSAALFGREQYF

j_call: TRBJ2-3
cdr3_length: 11
d_call: -
clone_size: -
v_call: TRBV4-2
cdr3_nt: TGTGCCAGCAGCCAAGGAAATACGCAGTATTTT
cdr3_aa: CASSQGNTQYF

j_call: TRBJ1-2
cdr3_length: 15
d_call: -
clone_size: -
v_call: TRBV27
cdr3_nt: TGTGCCAGCAGTCCCTTCGCCTCGGGCGGGTATGGCTACACCTTC
cdr3_aa: CASSPFASGGYGYTF

j_call: TRBJ2-1
cdr3_length: 16
d_call: -
clone_size: -
v_call: TRBV3-1
cdr3_nt: TGTGCCAGCAGCTCCCGGGGGACGAGCTCCTACAATGAGCAGTTCTTC
cdr3_aa: CASSSRGTSSYNEQFF

j_call: TRBJ2-7
cdr3_length: 16
d_call: -
clone_size: -
v_call: TRBV4-3
cdr3_nt: TGCGCCAGCAGCCAAGATCCGGCAGCGGCGTCCTACGAGCAGTACTTC
cdr3_aa: CASSQDPAAASYEQYF

j_call: TRBJ1-1
cdr3_length: 15
d_call: -
clone_size: -
v_call: TRBV20-1
cdr3_nt: TGCAGTGCTAGTACAGGGCCACTACTCGACACTGAAGCTTTCTTT
cdr3_aa: CSASTGPLLDTEAFF

j_call: TRBJ2-7
cdr3_length: 14
d_call: TRBD2
clone_size: -
v_call: TRBV29-1
cdr3_nt: TGCAGCGTGGCGACTAGCGGGAGAGACTACGAGCAGTACTTC
cdr3_aa: CSVATSGRDYEQYF

j_call: TRBJ1-5
cdr3_length: 14
d_call: TRBD1
clone_size: -
v_call: TRBV27
cdr3_nt: TGTGCCAGCAGCACAGGGGCGCTCAATCAGCCCCAGCATTTT
cdr3_aa: CASSTGALNQPQHF

j_call: TRBJ1-2
cdr3_length: 12
d_call: -
clone_size: -
v_call: TRBV7-9
cdr3_nt: TGTGCCAGCAGCTTAGGGGTCTATGGCTACACCTTC
cdr3_aa: CASSLGVYGYTF

j_call: TRBJ1-1
cdr3_length: 15
d_call: -
clone_size: -
v_call: TRBV20-1
cdr3_nt: TGCAGTGCCCCGACGGGGGCGGATATGAACACTGAAGCTTTCTTT
cdr3_aa: CSAPTGADMNTEAFF

j_call: TRBJ2-2
cdr3_length: 11
d_call: -
clone_size: -
v_call: TRBV30
cdr3_nt: TGTGCCTGGACCATGGGCGGGGAGCTGTTTTTT
cdr3_aa: CAWTMGGELFF

j_call: TRBJ1-2
cdr3_length: 14
d_call: -
clone_size: -
v_call: TRBV11-2
cdr3_nt: TGTGCCAGCAGCTTAACGGCAGGATACTATGGCTACACCTTC
cdr3_aa: CASSLTAGYYGYTF

j_call: TRBJ2-5
cdr3_length: 14
d_call: -
clone_size: -
v_call: TRBV7-9
cdr3_nt: TGTGCCAGCAGCTTAGTTCTGGCCCAGGAGACCCAGTACTTC
cdr3_aa: CASSLVLAQETQYF

j_call: TRBJ2-3
cdr3_length: 17
d_call: TRBD2
clone_size: -
v_call: TRBV27
cdr3_nt: TGTGCCAGCACCCTTTCGGCTAGCGGGGGTGCTGGAGATACGCAGTATTTT
cdr3_aa: CASTLSASGGAGDTQYF

j_call: TRBJ2-3
cdr3_length: 17
d_call: TRBD2
clone_size: -
v_call: TRBV6-1
cdr3_nt: TGTGCCAGCAGGCAAGAGGTGACTAGCCGACACTCAGATACGCAGTATTTT
cdr3_aa: CASRQEVTSRHSDTQYF

j_call: TRBJ2-2
cdr3_length: 12
d_call: -
clone_size: -
v_call: TRBV7-9
cdr3_nt: TGTGGCCTAGCTAGGGACACCGGGGAGCTGTTTTTT
cdr3_aa: CGLARDTGELFF

j_call: TRBJ2-7
cdr3_length: 14
d_call: -
clone_size: -
v_call: TRBV24-1
cdr3_nt: TGTGCCACCAGTGACCGCAGGGTTCCCTACGAGCAGTACTTC
cdr3_aa: CATSDRRVPYEQYF

j_call: TRBJ2-7
cdr3_length: 14
d_call: -
clone_size: -
v_call: TRBV19
cdr3_nt: TGTGCCAGTAGCGGGGCGGGCCTCTCCTACGAGCAGTACTTC
cdr3_aa: CASSGAGLSYEQYF

j_call: TRBJ2-7
cdr3_length: 14
d_call: -
clone_size: -
v_call: TRBV27
cdr3_nt: TGTGCCAGCAGTCCAGGAAGGGGGTCCTACGAGCAGTACTTC
cdr3_aa: CASSPGRGSYEQYF

j_call: TRBJ1-5
cdr3_length: 15
d_call: TRBD1
clone_size: -
v_call: TRBV3-1
cdr3_nt: TGTGCCAGCAGCCGCGGGACAGGGGGACTTCAGCCCCAGCATTTT
cdr3_aa: CASSRGTGGLQPQHF

j_call: TRBJ2-2
cdr3_length: 15
d_call: -
clone_size: once
v_call: TRBV27
cdr3_nt: TGTGCCAGCAGTTTTGGTAGCTTTACCACCGGGGAGCTGTTTTTT
cdr3_aa: CASSFGSFTTGELFF

j_call: TRBJ1-3
cdr3_length: 14
d_call: TRBD1
clone_size: -
v_call: TRBV9
cdr3_nt: TGTGCCAGCAGCGAGGGGACAGCGGGAAACACCATATATTTT
cdr3_aa: CASSEGTAGNTIYF

j_call: TRBJ2-3
cdr3_length: 15
d_call: TRBD2
clone_size: -
v_call: TRBV28
cdr3_nt: TGTGCCAGCAGTCCCCTAGCGGGACTCACAGATACGCAGTATTTT
cdr3_aa: CASSPLAGLTDTQYF

j_call: TRBJ2-7
cdr3_length: 14
d_call: -
clone_size: once
v_call: TRBV29-1
cdr3_nt: TGCAGCGTTGGAGGGACCCTCTTTTCCTACGAGCAGTACTTC
cdr3_aa: CSVGGTLFSYEQYF

j_call: TRBJ2-2
cdr3_length: 17
d_call: TRBD2
clone_size: few
v_call: TRBV24-1
cdr3_nt: TGTGCCACCAGTGATTTGACTCCTAGCGGGAGGACCGGGGAGCTGTTTTTT
cdr3_aa: CATSDLTPSGRTGELFF

j_call: TRBJ2-1
cdr3_length: 16
d_call: -
clone_size: -
v_call: TRBV3-1
cdr3_nt: TGTGCCAGCAGCCCAGGGGTTCTTTCTAGGGACCAAGAGCAGTTCTTC
cdr3_aa: CASSPGVLSRDQEQFF

j_call: TRBJ2-1
cdr3_length: 17
d_call: TRBD2
clone_size: -
v_call: TRBV20-1
cdr3_nt: TGCAGTGCTAGGGACCAGAGCGGGACGAGCTCCTACAATGAGCAGTTCTTC
cdr3_aa: CSARDQSGTSSYNEQFF